The 25 T cell receptor beta chains given below trace back to one sample, sequenced in a study of cytomegalovirus exposure and HLA in healthy donors. The PCR contained 60 Vbeta and 13 Jbeta primers. The repertoire was sequenced with immunoSEQ multiplex PCR; TCRdb's copy has only in-frame clones and lacks some. The table records some 130,000 clones, more than 75% of them present only once. Sequences were obtained from PBMCs. Source of these receptors: a man under 40 in good health and CMV-seronegative.

The chain couples TRBV19 to TRBJ2-6, with TRBD2 matching 11 bases. The germline CDR1 and CDR2 sequences are LNHDA and SQIVND (reference sequence). The CDR3 runs to 18 residues. The junction had 8 bases not matched to a gene; V was cut back by 7 bases and J by 0 bases. The CDR3 loop is CASKGGGLAVSGANVLTF. The CDR3 region has the DNA TGTGCCAGTAAGGGAGGGGGACTAGCGGTCTCTGGGGCCAACGTCCTGACTTTC.

The chain links TRBV2 to TRBJ2-5, with 12 bases lining up with TRBD2. Germline values: CDR1 SNHLY, CDR2 FYNNEI. This CDR3 spans 15 amino acids. The junction had 4 bases not matched to a gene; V was cut back by 4 bases and J by 4 bases. CDR3 region: CASSGLAGVSETQYF. In DNA, the CDR3 is TGTGCCAGCAGTGGACTAGCGGGAGTTTCAGAGACCCAGTACTTC.

The chain couples TRBV5-5 to TRBJ2-7, with no clear D. Trimming took off 3 bases at V and 2 bases at J, with 9 bases between the two ends. CDR1 and CDR2 (germline): SGHKS, YYEKEE (reference sequence). The CDR3 contains 13 residues. This CDR3 is CASSYGGPYEQYF. DNA for the CDR3: TGTGCCAGCAGCTATGGTGGGCCCTACGAGCAGTACTTC.

V is TRBV9 and J is TRBJ1-3; 9 bases map to TRBD1. The CDR3 has 15 residues. Germline loops: CDR1 SGDLS, CDR2 YYNGEE. The trim removed 4 bases at V and 6 bases at J, leaving 8 bases unmatched. CDR3 region: CASSNTGGAENTIYF. In DNA form, the CDR3 reads TGTGCCAGCAGCAATACAGGGGGCGCGGAAAACACCATATATTTT.

J is TRBJ2-6 and V is TRBV18, with D possibly TRBD1 on 6 matching bases. The CDR3 sequence is 18 residues long. Deletions cut 8 bases from V and 2 bases from J, with 22 bases between. Germline assignment: CDR1 KGHSH and CDR2 LQKENI. The CDR3 protein is CASTSDRTAHPGANVLTF. The CDR3 DNA follows: TGTGCCAGCACCTCGGACAGAACGGCACACCCTGGGGCCAACGTCCTGACTTTC.

The V gene is TRBV7-2, the J gene TRBJ2-2, with D perhaps matching TRBD2 (6 bases). The CDR3 sequence is 16 residues long. The germline V gene encodes CDR1 SGHTA and CDR2 FQGNSA. Trimming took off 0 bases at V and 6 bases at J, with 14 bases between the two ends. CDR3 sequence: CASSLASRGVAGELFF. The CDR3 nucleotides are TGTGCCAGCAGCTTAGCATCTCGCGGGGTGGCCGGGGAGCTGTTTTTT.

This clone occurred a few times. The rearrangement links TRBV18 to TRBJ2-7, with D perhaps TRBD2 (6 bases). The V end was cut by 2 bases, the J end by 7 bases, with 12 bases between. Germline V gene sequence: CDR1 KGHSH, CDR2 LQKENI. CDR3 length equals 13 residues. The CDR3 reads CASSPGRDGEQYF. The CDR3 coding sequence is TGTGCCAGCTCACCAGGGCGGGATGGGGAGCAGTACTTC.

The rearrangement links TRBV18 to TRBJ2-7; 7 bases line up with TRBD2. The CDR3 sequence is 16 residues long. The V gene's germline CDR1 is KGHSH and CDR2 LQKENI. After removal of 3 bases from V and 4 bases from J, the junction contained 12 bases not matched to a gene. The CDR3, as DNA: TGTGCCAGCTCACCCCCGAACGGCGGGAGTTTTTACGAGCAGTACTTC. Translation gives CASSPPNGGSFYEQYF.

The rearrangement joins TRBV6-5 to TRBJ2-3, with 8 bases matching TRBD2. Unmatched junction bases numbered 3, after V lost 2 bases and J lost 8 bases. From germline, CDR1 is MNHEY and CDR2 SVGAGI. This CDR3 region has 13 residues. CDR3 protein: CASSYTAGGTQYF. The CDR3 region has the DNA TGTGCCAGCAGTTACACCGCGGGAGGTACGCAGTATTTT.

A word on this clone: Compared with germline, one end of the junction differs, possibly owing to a read error. The chain carries TRBV5-1 and TRBJ2-1; the match to TRBD2 covers 9 bases. CDR1 SGHRS and CDR2 YFSETQ come from the germline V gene. This CDR3 is 14 amino acids long. The CDR3 loop reads CASSFSGSYDEQFF. CDR3 bases: TGCGCCAGCAGCTTTAGCGGGAGCTACGATGAGCAGTTCTTC.

The V call is TRBV6-5, the J call TRBJ1-5, with 8 bases lining up with TRBD1. The V gene end was trimmed by 6 bases and the J gene end by 2 bases; junction bases not matched to a gene: 6. The germline CDR1 and CDR2 sequences are MNHEY and SVGAGI. The CDR3 has 15 amino acids. The CDR3 protein is CASRIPGQGNQPQHF. The CDR3 DNA sequence: TGTGCCAGCAGGATACCGGGACAGGGCAATCAGCCCCAGCATTTT.

The chain links TRBV7-9 to TRBJ2-3; the D gene is possibly TRBD1 (6 bases). The CDR3 spans 14 residues. Deletions cut 1 base from V and 6 bases from J, with 11 bases between. Looked up from germline, CDR1 is SEHNR and CDR2 is FQNEAQ (reference sequence). CDR3 bases: TGTGCCAGCAGCTTAGTTTGGGGGCGCGATACGCAGTATTTT. Translating it yields CASSLVWGRDTQYF.

The table lists this clone with a count of one. The V and J genes are TRBV20-1 and TRBJ1-6; D is uncertain. Germline V gives CDR1 DFQATT, CDR2 SNEGSKA (reference sequence). This CDR3 contains 11 residues. V shed 7 bases and J shed 10 bases, with 11 bases lying between them. The CDR3 spells CSVNPGSPLHF. The CDR3 coding sequence is TGCAGTGTCAATCCGGGATCACCCCTCCACTTT.

V is TRBV18 and J is TRBJ1-4; the D is unclear. V lost 6 bases to trimming and J lost 3 bases, with 8 bases between them. The CDR3 runs to 13 residues. Germline lookup yields CDR1 KGHSH and CDR2 LQKENI. Here the CDR3 DNA reads TGTGCCAGCTCGCAACAGCCTAATGAAAAACTGTTTTTT. It codes for CASSQQPNEKLFF.

DNA for the CDR3: TGTGCCAGCAGCTCAGGGACTAGCGGGACCGGGTTCTACGAGCAGTACTTC. Protein: CASSSGTSGTGFYEQYF. The chain uses TRBV7-9 and TRBJ2-7; 13 positions match TRBD2. V shed 4 bases, J shed 3 bases, and the junction held 9 bases outside the gene matches. The CDR3 consists of 17 residues. Germline V CDR1 and CDR2: SEHNR, FQNEAQ (reference sequence).

This clone has only a few counts. The chain joins TRBV19 to TRBJ1-5, with 7 bases matching TRBD1. V gave up 6 bases and J gave up 15 bases; unmatched junction bases: 11. Germline CDR1 LNHDA, CDR2 SQIVND (reference sequence). The CDR3 has 12 residues. The CDR3 DNA reads as TGTGCCAGTAGCCGTTGGGACAGCTCGATGCATTTT. It codes for CASSRWDSSMHF.

The chain uses TRBV5-4 and TRBJ2-7, with 14 bases matching TRBD2. V gave up 2 bases and J gave up 0 bases; unmatched junction bases: 10. Germline lookup yields CDR1 SGHNT and CDR2 YYREEE (reference sequence). The CDR3 is 19 amino acids. CDR3 in DNA: TGTGCCAGCAGCTTTGGCCGGACTAGCGGGAGGTCCAGCTCCTACGAGCAGTACTTC. This sequence encodes CASSFGRTSGRSSSYEQYF.

V usage is TRBV2 and J usage is TRBJ1-5, with D hard to call. The V end was cut by 6 bases, the J end by 11 bases, with 20 bases between. The CDR3 is 14 residues long. CDR1 SNHLY and CDR2 FYNNEI come from the germline V gene. The CDR3 sequence is CASRVTPTEASQHF. In nucleotides, the CDR3 is TGTGCCAGCAGGGTGACTCCAACCGAAGCGTCCCAGCATTTT.

The chain couples TRBV18 to TRBJ2-1; no clear D. V dropped 0 bases and J dropped 9 bases, with 12 bases sitting between them. The CDR3 contains 14 residues. CDR1 and CDR2 (germline): KGHSH, LQKENI. In DNA, the CDR3 is TGTGCCAGCTCACCACCGAGAAGCGAATTTGAGCAGTTCTTC. Its translation: CASSPPRSEFEQFF.

The chain is built from TRBV5-1 and TRBJ2-7; D is undetermined. This CDR3 has 13 amino acids. Germline V gene data show CDR1 as SGHRS and CDR2 as YFSETQ. V shed 4 bases and J shed 0 bases, with 8 bases lying between them. The CDR3 nucleotides read TGCGCCAGCAGCCCGGTCGGCTCCTACGAGCAGTACTTC. Protein sequence: CASSPVGSYEQYF. Full variable domain (outside the CDR3, taken from reference TRBV5-1 and TRBJ2-7): KAGVTQTPRYLIKTRGQQVTLSCSPISGHRSVSWYQQTPGQGLQFLFEYFSETQRNKGNFPGRFSGRQFSNSRSEMNVSTLELGDSALYLCASSPVGSYEQYFGPGTRLTVT.

The CDR3, as DNA: TGTGCCATCAGTGCCAGGGGGGAATACGAGCAGTACTTC. Amino acids: CAISARGEYEQYF. The chain uses TRBV10-3 and TRBJ2-7, with D maybe TRBD1 (7 bases). This CDR3 region has 13 residues. V was shortened by 4 bases and J by 4 bases, with 11 bases between the two germline ends. Germline CDR1 is ENHRY and CDR2 is SYGVKD.

The chain has TRBV2 and TRBJ2-2, with D tentatively TRBD2 (5 bases). The CDR3 sequence is 15 residues long. V was shortened by 3 bases and J by 3 bases, with 11 bases between the two germline ends. Germline CDR1 is SNHLY and CDR2 is FYNNEI. The CDR3 DNA is TGTGCCAGCAGTGAGCTAGCCCTCCACACCGGGGAGCTGTTTTTT. Its translation is CASSELALHTGELFF.

The V gene is TRBV28, the J gene TRBJ2-7, with D possibly TRBD2 on 5 matching bases. V shed 6 bases and J shed 5 bases, with 17 bases lying between them. The CDR3 is 14 amino acids. Germline lookup yields CDR1 MDHEN and CDR2 SYDVKM. The DNA for the CDR3 is TGTGCCAGCAGCCAACCCGCTGGGAGACACGAGCAGTACTTC. It specifies CASSQPAGRHEQYF.

The chain uses TRBV15 and TRBJ2-7, with 9 positions matching TRBD2. The V gene's germline CDR1 is LNHNV and CDR2 YYDKDF (reference sequence). The CDR3 runs to 14 residues. V dropped 4 bases and J dropped 3; count of bases not matched to a gene: 4. CDR3 protein: CATSTLAGRYEQYF. The CDR3 DNA is TGTGCCACCAGCACTCTAGCGGGACGCTACGAGCAGTACTTC.

The chain is built from TRBV6-6 and TRBJ1-5; D gene ambiguous. Germline V gene sequence: CDR1 MNHNY, CDR2 SVGAGI (reference sequence). V was clipped by 0 bases and J by 6 bases, with 9 bases between them. The CDR3 runs to 14 residues. This chain's CDR3 is CASSYSRAFQPQHF. Written as DNA, the CDR3 is TGTGCCAGCAGTTACTCGAGGGCATTTCAGCCCCAGCATTTT.